These 27 T cell receptor beta chains were all obtained from the same sample, sequenced in a study of blood T cell repertoires in COVID-19 (dated by TCRdb to 2018 to 2021). The protocol used for the library was the immunoSEQ multiplex PCR assay. TCRdb holds this immuneACCESS table with in-frame rearrangements only. Some clones are missing; in checked studies, unresolved V genes explain under half, and the rest has no known cause. The sample table contains about 190,000 clones; only one count was recorded for less than 80% of them. The ten top clones hold 9.5% to 15% of the sample. Sequencing was done on a sample of peripheral blood. These receptors were taken from a woman aged 50 to 65 with acute or convalescent COVID-19.

The rearrangement links TRBV5-1 to TRBJ2-1; TRBD2 agrees at 12 bases. Trimming cost V 4 bases and J 7 bases; bases outside gene matches: 9. Per the germline V gene, CDR1 is SGHRS and CDR2 is YFSETQ. The CDR3 consists of 16 residues. DNA for the CDR3: TGCGCCAGCAGCCATCTAACTAGCGGGGGGCAGAATGAGCAGTTCTTC. Its protein is CASSHLTSGGQNEQFF.

DNA of the CDR3: TGTGCCAGCAGTGACGGGACTCGCTATGGCTACACCTTC. Translating gives CASSDGTRYGYTF. This chain joins TRBV6-1 and TRBJ1-2; D is perhaps TRBD1 (5 bases). Deletions cut 3 bases from V and 4 bases from J, with 9 bases between. This CDR3 is 13 amino acids long. Germline V gene lookup returns CDR1 MNHNS and CDR2 SASEGT.

V is TRBV28 and J is TRBJ1-5; 7 bases match TRBD1. The ends lost 2 bases at V and 0 bases at J; junction bases unmatched: 7. From germline, CDR1 is MDHEN and CDR2 SYDVKM. CDR3 length: 17 amino acids. The CDR3 DNA follows: TGTGCCAGCAGTTTACAGGGACAGCAATATAGCAATCAGCCCCAGCATTTT. This sequence encodes CASSLQGQQYSNQPQHF.

The chain carries TRBV2 and TRBJ2-3; D may be TRBD2 (5 bases). In germline, CDR1 is SNHLY, CDR2 FYNNEI. The CDR3 loop spans 13 amino acids. Deletions cut 6 bases from V and 0 bases from J, with 7 bases between. The CDR3, as DNA: TGTGCCAGCAGCCGGGAAAGCACAGATACGCAGTATTTT. Amino acid sequence: CASSRESTDTQYF.

The V and J genes are TRBV6-6 and TRBJ2-7, with D tentatively TRBD2 (5 bases). The CDR3 extends over 13 amino acids. The germline V gene encodes CDR1 MNHNY and CDR2 SVGAGI (reference sequence). With 5 bases removed from V and 0 bases from J, the gap between germline ends came to 8 bases. CDR3 sequence: CASSSGASYEQYF. CDR3 sequence (DNA): TGTGCCAGCAGTAGCGGTGCCTCCTACGAGCAGTACTTC.

J is TRBJ2-1 and V is TRBV18, with TRBD1 identical over 8 bases. V was pared by 5 bases and J by 3 bases, with 6 bases of the junction left unmatched. Germline CDR1 and CDR2: KGHSH and LQKENI. The CDR3 has 15 amino acids. CDR3 sequence reads: CASSSDRENYNEQFF. The CDR3 region has the DNA TGTGCCAGCTCATCGGACAGGGAGAACTACAATGAGCAGTTCTTC.

The chain links TRBV27 to TRBJ2-1; TRBD2 matches 12 bases. The length of the CDR3 is 15 residues. Looked up from germline, CDR1 is MNHEY and CDR2 is SMNVEV (reference sequence). The J segment lost 12 bases and the V segment lost 4 bases, leaving 10 bases of the junction unmatched. The CDR3 bases are TGTGCCAGCAGTTCCCCGGGACTAGCGGGTGTCAGGCAGTTCTTC. It codes for CASSSPGLAGVRQFF.

The sample holds one count of this clone. The V call is TRBV24-1, the J call TRBJ2-1, with TRBD1 matching 7 bases. From germline, CDR1 is KGHDR and CDR2 SFDVKD. This CDR3 comprises 14 residues. Unmatched junction bases numbered 12, after V lost 4 bases and J lost 13 bases. DNA of the CDR3: TGTGCCACCAGTGAGAATCCAGGGGGAGCCTACCAGTTCTTC. Its protein is CATSENPGGAYQFF.

The genes are TRBV24-1 and TRBJ2-3; TRBD2 agrees at 9 bases. The CDR3 spans 15 residues. The V segment lost 3 bases and the J segment 7 bases; nucleotides outside the gene matches: 7. CDR1 is KGHDR and CDR2 is SFDVKD in the germline V gene. The CDR3 loop reads CATSDLSGSVYTQYF. Here the CDR3 DNA reads TGTGCCACCAGTGATCTTAGCGGGAGTGTCTATACGCAGTATTTT.

The J gene is TRBJ2-3, the V gene TRBV21-1; the table's TRBD1 call for D was not verified on the DNA. TRBV21-1 is labeled a pseudogene. The CDR3 extends over 21 amino acids. CDR3 in amino acids: CASSRDRDREDGIPRHFTQYF. CDR3 bases: TGTGCCAGCAGTCGAGACCGGGACAGGGAAGACGGGATTCCTCGCCATTTTACGCAGTATTTT.

In regard to this clone: The same CDR3 also results from other DNA sequences found in this sample. This chain connects TRBV9 to TRBJ2-7; TRBD1 matches at 7 bases. Germline CDR1 and CDR2: SGDLS and YYNGEE. Trimming took 0 bases from V and 1 from J; bases not matched to a gene: 4. CDR3 length equals 15 residues. CDR3 loop: CASSVEAGGSYEQYF. Here the CDR3 DNA reads TGTGCCAGCAGCGTAGAGGCAGGGGGTTCCTACGAGCAGTACTTC.

Of note for this clone: Other DNA sequences in the sample encode the same CDR3. The rearrangement uses TRBV5-6 and TRBJ1-2; TRBD1 matches 9 bases. The length of the CDR3 is 13 residues. CDR1 and CDR2 (germline): SGHDT, YYEEEE. The V and J ends lost 4 bases and 8 bases, in that order; junction bases with no gene match: 6. CDR3 DNA: TGTGCCAGCAGCCTGGACAGGGGTTACGGCTACACCTTC. Its translation is CASSLDRGYGYTF.

The V and J genes are TRBV7-8 and TRBJ2-3; 8 positions match TRBD2. CDR1 SGHVS and CDR2 FQNEAQ come from the germline V gene. Trimming cost V 1 base and J 4 bases; bases outside gene matches: 16. This CDR3 spans 19 amino acids. The CDR3 nucleotides read TGTGCCAGCAGCTTAGAGGGTCTTCGGGCTAGCGGGTATCCAGATACGCAGTATTTT. Translated: CASSLEGLRASGYPDTQYF.

V usage is TRBV6-2 or TRBV6-3 and J usage is TRBJ1-4; 8 nucleotides agree with TRBD1. V trimming: 2 bases; J trimming: 7 bases; junction bases outside the gene matches: 6. The germline gives CDR1 MNHEY, CDR2 SVGEGT. This CDR3 comprises 15 residues. The CDR3 loop reads CASSYLTGAREKLFF. CDR3 sequence (DNA): TGTGCCAGCAGTTACCTGACAGGGGCTCGTGAAAAACTGTTTTTT.

This chain joins TRBV28 and TRBJ1-6; 9 bases are shared with TRBD1. The germline V gene encodes CDR1 MDHEN and CDR2 SYDVKM. This CDR3 is 14 amino acids long. With 3 bases clipped from V and 7 bases from J, the junction kept 1 base outside the gene matches. Here the CDR3 DNA reads TGTGCCAGCAGTTTTGGACAGGGGAATTCACCCCTCCACTTT. Its translation: CASSFGQGNSPLHF. Combining the CDR3 with reference TRBV28 and TRBJ1-6 gives the whole variable domain DVKVTQSSRYLVKRTGEKVFLECVQDMDHENMFWYRQDPGLGLRLIYFSYDVKMKEKGDIPEGYSVSREKKERFSLILESASTNQTSMYLCASSFGQGNSPLHFGNGTRLTVT.

This clone was counted a few times. J is TRBJ2-7 and V is TRBV28; TRBD1 might be the D (5 bases). Germline CDR1 MDHEN, CDR2 SYDVKM. The V gene lost 7 bases and the J gene lost 6 bases, with 16 bases spanning the gap. CDR3 length: 13 residues. This CDR3 is CASNVQGPREQYF. Here the CDR3 DNA reads TGTGCCAGCAATGTGCAGGGCCCTCGCGAGCAGTACTTC.

This clone was found a few times. The rearrangement uses TRBV27 and TRBJ1-1, with a weak D call TRBD1 (6 bases). Germline V gives CDR1 MNHEY, CDR2 SMNVEV (reference sequence). Trimming left V 0 bases short and J 3 bases short, with 11 bases between. This CDR3 is 15 amino acids long. CDR3 bases: TGTGCCAGCAGTTTATCGACAACAGGGTACACTGAAGCTTTCTTT. This gives the protein CASSLSTTGYTEAFF.

V gene TRBV24-1 combines with J gene TRBJ2-2, with D maybe TRBD1 (5 bases). This CDR3 comprises 16 residues. Germline CDR1 KGHDR, CDR2 SFDVKD. The V and J ends lost 6 bases and 3 bases respectively, with 16 bases between them. DNA for the CDR3: TGTGCCACCAGTCTGGGCTGGGGCTCGGACACCGGGGAGCTGTTTTTT. Protein sequence: CATSLGWGSDTGELFF.

The CDR3 bases are TGTGCCAGCAGCTTAGGGGCGGGAGGGTCCTACAATGAGCAGTTCTTC. It encodes CASSLGAGGSYNEQFF. The rearrangement joins TRBV7-2 to TRBJ2-1; 9 nucleotides agree with TRBD2. J gave up 1 base and V 1 base, and 2 bases lay outside the gene matches. The CDR3 has 16 amino acids. Germline CDR1 SGHTA, CDR2 FQGNSA.

J is TRBJ2-7 and V is TRBV6-5; 11 nucleotides align to TRBD2. Germline-derived CDR1 and CDR2 are MNHEY and SVGAGI. The CDR3 covers 16 residues. V shed 4 bases and J 7 bases; nucleotides not matched to a gene: 12. The CDR3 region is CASSWGRLAGFMEQYF. The CDR3 region has the DNA TGTGCCAGCAGTTGGGGCAGACTAGCGGGGTTCATGGAGCAGTACTTC.

This chain joins TRBV20-1 and TRBJ1-1, with TRBD1 matching over 7 bases. The germline V gene has CDR1 DFQATT and CDR2 SNEGSKA (reference sequence). The CDR3 is made up of 13 amino acids. The ends lost 3 bases at V and 12 bases at J; junction bases unmatched: 13. The CDR3 sequence: CSASDSGGFETFF. The CDR3 DNA sequence: TGCAGTGCTAGTGATTCAGGGGGGTTCGAAACTTTCTTT.

V and J are TRBV19 and TRBJ2-2, with D possibly being TRBD1 (5 bases). The length of the CDR3 is 15 residues. Trimming pared 1 base from V and 1 base from J, leaving 7 bases between. Looked up from germline, CDR1 is LNHDA and CDR2 is SQIVND (reference sequence). The CDR3 sequence is CASSIGQRNTGELFF. The CDR3 bases are TGTGCCAGTAGTATAGGACAGAGGAACACCGGGGAGCTGTTTTTT.

The table lists this clone with many counts. CDR3 in amino acids: CASVFGGVESNQPQHF. CDR3 DNA sequence: TGTGCCAGCGTTTTCGGGGGTGTGGAAAGCAATCAGCCCCAGCATTTT. The V call is TRBV28, the J call TRBJ1-5, with D tentatively TRBD1 (5 bases). The CDR3 extends over 16 amino acids. In germline, CDR1 is MDHEN, CDR2 SYDVKM. Trimming took off 8 bases at V and 1 base at J, with 18 bases between the two ends.

This clone was observed a handful of times. V usage is TRBV5-1 and J usage is TRBJ2-3; D is unresolved. Germline assignment: CDR1 SGHRS and CDR2 YFSETQ. Trimming removed 3 bases at V and 0 bases at J, with 2 bases between. This CDR3 spans 12 amino acids. The CDR3 DNA sequence: TGCGCCAGCAGCTCGAGCACAGATACGCAGTATTTT. This encodes CASSSSTDTQYF.

Concerning this clone: Germline and junction disagree at one end, which may indicate a read error. The chain links TRBV5-1 to TRBJ1-2; 7 bases are shared with TRBD1. CDR1 is SGHRS, CDR2 YFSETQ, per germline. The CDR3 contains 14 residues. The CDR3 loop is CASSRDSIAYDYTF. The CDR3 region has the DNA TGCGCCAGCAGCCGGGACAGCATAGCCTATGACTACACCTTC.

J is TRBJ1-6 and V is TRBV19; D is unclear. Trimming took off 5 bases at V and 9 bases at J, with 23 bases between the two ends. CDR1 and CDR2 (germline): LNHDA, SQIVND (reference sequence). The CDR3 totals 17 residues. The CDR3: CASSDNGRSGWSSPLHF. The CDR3 DNA reads TGTGCCAGTAGTGACAATGGACGGTCGGGATGGAGTTCACCCCTCCACTTT. The whole variable domain, filled in from reference TRBV19 and TRBJ1-6, reads DGGITQSPKYLFRKEGQNVTLSCEQNLNHDAMYWYRQDPGQGLRLIYYSQIVNDFQKGDIAEGYSVSREKKESFPLTVTSAQKNPTAFYLCASSDNGRSGWSSPLHFGNGTRLTVT.

The chain is built from TRBV7-8 and TRBJ2-6; a possible D gene is TRBD1 (5 bases). Trimming removed 6 bases at V and 2 bases at J, with 23 bases between. From germline, CDR1 is SGHVS and CDR2 FQNEAQ. The CDR3 is made up of 19 amino acids. CDR3 sequence reads: CASSSNRLGPVTGANVLTF. In DNA form, the CDR3 reads TGTGCCAGCAGTTCGAACAGGTTAGGGCCCGTTACTGGGGCCAACGTCCTGACTTTC.